The entry below describes one T cell receptor beta chain. This clonotype turned up a few times. The antigen it recognizes is unknown. One base away there is no much larger clone; base qualities are not given. This record belongs to a study of T-cell memory formation after mild COVID-19 (dated by TCRdb to the early 2020s). In the study overall: TCR sequence clusters from the two donors were found to be largely donor specific. In a couple of donors, T-cell clones that expanded and contracted after mild COVID-19 were followed by sequencing TCRalpha and TCRbeta repertoires longitudinally. The cohort comprised two young, previously healthy adult volunteers, one female and one male.

V is clipped by 5 bases and J by 6 bases, and the sequence between their germline boundaries is 13 bases long. The CDR3 numbers 13 residues from cysteine through phenylalanine. The read is trimmed to its CDR3 DNA, 39 bases read in frame from base 1. The sequencer was an Illumina NovaSeq 6000. TCRalpha and TCRbeta cDNA libraries were built by 5'RACE with constant-segment primers, adding sample barcodes and unique molecular identifiers. RNA was extracted from every sample with Trizol reagent. The libraries were amplified in two PCR steps, and the second step added a second sample barcode and Illumina TruSeq adapters. The libraries were sequenced on an Illumina NovaSeq using 2 x 150 bp paired-end reads. From the authors' description of their analysis: The reads were demultiplexed and collapsed into UMI-guided consensus sequences using migec v1.2.7. Using mixcr v2.1.11, the UMI consensuses were aligned to TRA and TRB V and J templates and assembled into clonotypes. A clonotype was counted as expanded or contracted only if both edgeR and NoisET called the change significant, with noise models trained on biological replicates. edgeR calls used a false discovery rate-adjusted p below 0.01 and a log2 fold-change threshold of 1. As an exploratory analysis of dynamics, max-normalized trajectories of the 1000 most abundant clonotypes were examined by PCA with hierarchical clustering. The CD4 or CD8 phenotype of responding clones was assigned using the separately sequenced CD4+ and CD8+ repertoires. TCRdb reprocessed the public reads (quality trimming at Q25 with fastp, clone calling with MiXCR) and kept in-frame beta chains. Rows are unified per CDR3 protein, each entry keeping the most common DNA and genes. TCRdb's processing, not the authors' own work, is the source of the V and J calls. This sample has a few hundred thousand distinct CDR3 sequences in its table, and roughly 25% of those were observed once. In total, the top ten clones hold roughly an eighth of the sample.

PBMCs were isolated by Ficoll-Paque density gradient centrifugation. What the study reported, not specific to this receptor: Clones that contracted from day 15 to 85 showed balanced CD4/CD8 phenotypes, whereas a second wave of clones that expanded from day 15 to 37 leaned towards CD4+. Contracting CD4+ clones were located mainly in the CM and EM memory subsets, whereas CD8+ clones were found to be enriched in EMRA. The study included only a couple of mild cases, and larger cohorts that include severe cases with pre-infection samples were judged to be necessary. Some responding clones were detected in pre-infection memory, which suggested that pre-existing cross-reactive memory T cells had joined the SARS-CoV-2 response. SARS-CoV-2 specificity of the second-wave clones peaking on day 37 was not confirmed.

The receptor chain draws on TRBV12-3 or TRBV12-4 and TRBJ1-1, with the D gene not clear enough to name. Sequenced sample: PBMCs or a T cell subset sorted from them (not recorded which). This TCR was sampled from an adult woman who had mild COVID-19 (a few samples of this study predate the infection). The sample titles of this study are shuffled in the database, so cell type and time point are left out; the donor was told from shared clones. The encoded CDR3 is CASSPHAGAEAFF. The nucleotide sequence is given as TGTGCCAGCAGTCCCCATGCTGGGGCTGAAGCTTTCTTT.